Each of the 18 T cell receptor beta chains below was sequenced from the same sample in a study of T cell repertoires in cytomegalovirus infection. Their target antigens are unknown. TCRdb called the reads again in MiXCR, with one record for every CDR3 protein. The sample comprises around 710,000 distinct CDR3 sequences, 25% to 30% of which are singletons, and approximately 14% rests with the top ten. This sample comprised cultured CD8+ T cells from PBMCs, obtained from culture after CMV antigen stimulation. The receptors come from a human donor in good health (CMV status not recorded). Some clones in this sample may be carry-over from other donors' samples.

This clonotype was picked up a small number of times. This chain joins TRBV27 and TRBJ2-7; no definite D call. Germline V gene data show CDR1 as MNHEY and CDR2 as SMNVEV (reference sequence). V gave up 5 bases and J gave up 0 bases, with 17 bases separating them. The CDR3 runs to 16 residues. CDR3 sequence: CASSRRADSISYEQYF. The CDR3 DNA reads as TGTGCCAGCAGTCGAAGGGCCGACTCTATCTCCTACGAGCAGTACTTC.

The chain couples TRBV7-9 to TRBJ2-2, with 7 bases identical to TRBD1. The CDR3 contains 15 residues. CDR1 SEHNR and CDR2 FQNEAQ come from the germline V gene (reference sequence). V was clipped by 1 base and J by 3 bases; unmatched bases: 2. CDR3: CASSLVGQDTGELFF. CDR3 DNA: TGTGCCAGCAGCTTAGTTGGACAGGACACCGGGGAGCTGTTTTTT. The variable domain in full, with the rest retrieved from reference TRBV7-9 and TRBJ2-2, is DTGVSQNPRHKITKRGQNVTFRCDPISEHNRLYWYRQTLGQGPEFLTYFQNEAQLEKSRLLSDRFSAERPKGSFSTLEIQRTEQGDSAMYLCASSLVGQDTGELFFGEGSRLTVL.

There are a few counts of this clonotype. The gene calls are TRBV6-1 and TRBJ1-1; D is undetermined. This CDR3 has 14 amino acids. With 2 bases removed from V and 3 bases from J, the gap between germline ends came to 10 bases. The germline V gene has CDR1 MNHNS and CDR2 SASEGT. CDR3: CASSENPGHTEAFF. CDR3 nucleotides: TGTGCCAGCAGTGAAAACCCAGGACACACTGAAGCTTTCTTT.

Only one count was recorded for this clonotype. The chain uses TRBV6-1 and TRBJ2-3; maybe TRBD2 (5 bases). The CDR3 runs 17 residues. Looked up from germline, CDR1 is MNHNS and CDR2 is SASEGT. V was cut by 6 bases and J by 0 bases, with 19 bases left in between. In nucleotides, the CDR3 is TGTGCCAGCAGCCAAGGACTGTCCTTATCTAGCACAGATACGCAGTATTTT. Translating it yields CASSQGLSLSSTDTQYF.

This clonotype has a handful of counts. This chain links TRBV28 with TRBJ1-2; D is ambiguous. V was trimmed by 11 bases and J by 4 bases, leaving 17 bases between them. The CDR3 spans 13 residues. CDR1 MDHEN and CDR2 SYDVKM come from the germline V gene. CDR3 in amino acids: CAGLDAGSYGYTF. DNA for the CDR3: TGTGCCGGATTGGACGCGGGGAGCTATGGCTACACCTTC.

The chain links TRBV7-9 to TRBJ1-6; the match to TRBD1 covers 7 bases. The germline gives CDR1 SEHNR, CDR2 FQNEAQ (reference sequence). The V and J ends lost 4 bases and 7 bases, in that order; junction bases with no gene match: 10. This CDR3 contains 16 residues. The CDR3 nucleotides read TGTGCCAGCAGCTCCCTAGGACAGGCTGGAAATTCACCCCTCCACTTT. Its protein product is CASSSLGQAGNSPLHF.

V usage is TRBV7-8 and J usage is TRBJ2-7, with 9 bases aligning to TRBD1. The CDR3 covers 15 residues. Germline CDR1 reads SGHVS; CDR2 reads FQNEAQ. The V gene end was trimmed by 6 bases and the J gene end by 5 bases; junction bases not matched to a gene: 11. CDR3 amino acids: CASSGRGQGFHEQYF. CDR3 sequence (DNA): TGTGCCAGCAGTGGCCGCGGACAGGGGTTCCACGAGCAGTACTTC.

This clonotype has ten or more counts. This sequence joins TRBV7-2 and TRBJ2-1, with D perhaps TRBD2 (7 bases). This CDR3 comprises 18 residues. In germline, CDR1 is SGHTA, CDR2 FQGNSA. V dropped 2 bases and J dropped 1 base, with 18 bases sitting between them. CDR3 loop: CASSLRGANTGSYNEQFF. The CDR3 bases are TGTGCCAGCAGCTTACGGGGGGCGAACACGGGGTCCTACAATGAGCAGTTCTTC.

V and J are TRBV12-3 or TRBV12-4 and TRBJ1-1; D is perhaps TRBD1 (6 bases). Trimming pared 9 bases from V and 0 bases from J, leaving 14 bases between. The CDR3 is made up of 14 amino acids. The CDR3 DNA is TGTGCCAGTAACACCGGGACAATGAACACTGAAGCTTTCTTT. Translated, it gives CASNTGTMNTEAFF.

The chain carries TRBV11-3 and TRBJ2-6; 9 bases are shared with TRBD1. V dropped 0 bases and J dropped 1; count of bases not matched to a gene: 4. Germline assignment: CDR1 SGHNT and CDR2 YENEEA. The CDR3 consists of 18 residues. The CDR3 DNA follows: TGTGCCAGCAGCTTAGAGCGGACAGGGGCTTCTGGGGCCAACGTCCTGACTTTC. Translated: CASSLERTGASGANVLTF.

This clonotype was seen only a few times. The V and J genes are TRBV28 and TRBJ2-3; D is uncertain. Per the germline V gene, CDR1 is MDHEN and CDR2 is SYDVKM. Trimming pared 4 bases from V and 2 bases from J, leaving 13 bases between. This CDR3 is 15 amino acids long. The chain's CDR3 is CASSSLGPSTDTQYF. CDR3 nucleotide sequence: TGTGCCAGCAGTTCCTTGGGTCCGTCCACAGATACGCAGTATTTT.

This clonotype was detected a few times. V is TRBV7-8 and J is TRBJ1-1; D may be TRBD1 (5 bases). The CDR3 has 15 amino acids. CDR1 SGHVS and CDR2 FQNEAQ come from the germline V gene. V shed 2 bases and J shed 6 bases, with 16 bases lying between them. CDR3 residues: CASSLIYSRDAEAFF. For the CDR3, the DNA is TGTGCCAGCAGCTTAATCTATTCCCGGGACGCTGAAGCTTTCTTT.

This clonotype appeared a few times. The CDR3 DNA reads TGCGCCAGCAGTGTACGGGACAAGACGAACACTGAAGCTTTCTTT. This codes for CASSVRDKTNTEAFF. This chain links TRBV10-2 with TRBJ1-1; tentatively, D is TRBD1 (6 bases). Trimming left V 4 bases short and J 1 base short, with 13 bases between. Germline values: CDR1 WSHSY, CDR2 SAAADI. The CDR3 totals 15 residues.

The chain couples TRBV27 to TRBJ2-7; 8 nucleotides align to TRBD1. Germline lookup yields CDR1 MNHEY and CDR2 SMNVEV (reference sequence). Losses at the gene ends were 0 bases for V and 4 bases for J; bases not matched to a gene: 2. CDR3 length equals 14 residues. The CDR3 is CASSLSQGAYEQYV. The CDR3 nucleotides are TGTGCCAGCAGTTTATCGCAGGGGGCTTACGAGCAGTACGTC.

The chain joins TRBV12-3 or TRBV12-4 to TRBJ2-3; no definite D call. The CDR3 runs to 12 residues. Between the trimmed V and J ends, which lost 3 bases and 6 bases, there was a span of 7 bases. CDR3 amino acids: CASSFATDTQYF. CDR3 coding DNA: TGTGCCAGCAGTTTCGCCACGGATACGCAGTATTTT.

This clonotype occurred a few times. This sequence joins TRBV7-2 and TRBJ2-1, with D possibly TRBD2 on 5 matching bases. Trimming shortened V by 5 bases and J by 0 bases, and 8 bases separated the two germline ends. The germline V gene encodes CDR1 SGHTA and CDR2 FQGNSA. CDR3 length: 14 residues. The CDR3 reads CASSGSNSYNEQFF. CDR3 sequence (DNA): TGTGCCAGCAGCGGGAGTAACTCCTACAATGAGCAGTTCTTC.

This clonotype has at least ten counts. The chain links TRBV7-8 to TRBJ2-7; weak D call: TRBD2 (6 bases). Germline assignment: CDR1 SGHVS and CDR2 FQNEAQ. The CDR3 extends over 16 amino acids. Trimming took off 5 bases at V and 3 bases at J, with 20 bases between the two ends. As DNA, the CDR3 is TGTGCCAGCAGCCCAGTACGGGAGACAGCACTCTACGAGCAGTACTTC. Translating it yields CASSPVRETALYEQYF.

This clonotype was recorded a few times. CDR3 loop: CASSYFQDLFF. The CDR3 DNA reads as TGTGCCAGCAGTTACTTCCAGGATCTGTTTTTT. The chain is built from TRBV6-6 and TRBJ1-4; D is undetermined. The germline V gene has CDR1 MNHNY and CDR2 SVGAGI (reference sequence). CDR3 length: 11 amino acids. The V gene lost 1 base and the J gene lost 14 bases, with 8 bases spanning the gap.